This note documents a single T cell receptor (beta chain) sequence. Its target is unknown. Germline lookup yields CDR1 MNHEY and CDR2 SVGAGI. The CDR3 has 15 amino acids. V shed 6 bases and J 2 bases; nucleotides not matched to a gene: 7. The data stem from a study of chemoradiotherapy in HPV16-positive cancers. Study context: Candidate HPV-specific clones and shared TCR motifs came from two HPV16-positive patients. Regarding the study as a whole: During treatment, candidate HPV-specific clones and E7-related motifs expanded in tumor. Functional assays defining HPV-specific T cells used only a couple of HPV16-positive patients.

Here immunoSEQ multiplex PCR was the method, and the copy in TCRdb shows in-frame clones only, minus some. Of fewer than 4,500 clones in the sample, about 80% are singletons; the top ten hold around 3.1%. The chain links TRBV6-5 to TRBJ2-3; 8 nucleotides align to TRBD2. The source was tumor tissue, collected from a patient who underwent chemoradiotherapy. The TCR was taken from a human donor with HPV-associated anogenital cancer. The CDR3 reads CASRDGTRFTDTQYF. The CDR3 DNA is TGTGCCAGCAGAGATGGGACTAGATTCACAGATACGCAGTATTTT.